The T cell receptor (beta chain) under discussion was sequenced for a study of response to subunit inactivated influenza vaccine (dated by TCRdb to between 2017 and 2018). Turning to the overall study: The study used deep quantitative T cell receptor repertoire profiling to track responses to a trivalent subunit inactivated influenza vaccine. Study-level results and caveats: According to the authors, only a limited number of new T cells may be recruited by each seasonal influenza vaccination.

V is pared back by 6 bases and J by 7 bases, with 13 bases lying between the germline termini. The cysteine opens and the phenylalanine closes a CDR3 of 13 amino acids. Left in the record is the CDR3 DNA by itself, 39 bases read in frame from the first base. Libraries were built with RT-PCR. For sequencing, an Illumina HiSeq 2500 was employed. Using fastp trimming at Q25 and MiXCR clonotype assembly, TCRdb reanalyzed the public sequencing data and kept in-frame beta chains. Records with the same CDR3 protein are collapsed into one entry carrying the most frequent genes and DNA. This sample comprises more than 550,000 distinct CDR3 sequences, around 11% of them detected only once. About 10% of the sample belongs to the ten largest clones. This clonotype turned up a few times. Its antigen is unknown. Base qualities are not provided; no much larger clone lies one nucleotide away. The data were also submitted as part of a second study, on T cells expressing NK-cell markers. The second paper states: 5'RACE template switching, by which a universal primer site and unique molecular identifiers were added, was used to make TCR beta cDNA libraries. In sorted CD3+CD56+NKG2C+, CD3+CD56+NKG2C- and CD3+CD56-NKG2C+ T-cell subsets from eight donors, TCR beta-chain repertoires were profiled. Of the eight sequenced donors, seven were found to be HCMV-seropositive and one was found to be HCMV-seronegative. To restrict sorting to alphabetaTCR-expressing T cells, an anti-gammadeltaTCR antibody was added in several experiments. For about 6 donors, the dominant CD3+CD56+NKG2C+ clonotypes were among the top 10 CD8+ clonotypes and accounted for 1.0-7.0% of CD8+ T cells. Those dominant clonotypes were again the most abundant among CD3+CD56-NKG2C+ cells in a few donors, at about 28.3-65%. Whether the expanded NKG2C-expressing T cell clones were specific for HCMV antigens remained unclear. The study sequenced eight donors, all healthy volunteers chosen at random: three men and five women. To determine HCMV serostatus, a commercial ELISA kit was used to detect HCMV-specific IgG in serum. Ficoll density gradient centrifugation was used to isolate peripheral blood mononuclear cells from blood. For several donors, bulk peripheral blood T-cell repertoires were additionally sequenced from unsorted PBMC. cDNA synthesis was primed from the TCR beta constant segment, followed by two successive PCR amplification steps. Sequencing of the libraries produced 2 x 150 bp reads on Illumina HiSeq 2000/2500, MiSeq or NextSeq. MIGEC handled demultiplexing of the reads and grouping by UMI, while MiTCR was used to assemble and quantify clonotypes. To remove erroneous sequences, TCR cDNA sequences were retained only when supported by two or more reads. The tcR package was used for downstream repertoire analysis, and clonotypes were matched across fractions by CDR3 nucleotide sequence plus V segment. VDJmatch was used to annotate antigen specificity against VDJdb, with one amino acid substitution in CDR3 allowed.

Sample: PBMCs from blood, taken on the day of vaccination. The receptor chain draws on TRBV12-3 or TRBV12-4 and TRBJ1-5, with a weak D call of TRBD1 (5 bases match). This TCR came from a man between 50 and 59 years old who received an inactivated influenza vaccine. Donor details come from another sample of the same person, matched by shared clones. The CDR3 loop reads CASRGDWGQPQHF. The DNA is TGTGCCAGCAGAGGGGATTGGGGCCAGCCCCAGCATTTT.